The text below deals with one T cell receptor beta chain. Its antigen is unknown. This entry belongs to a study of T cell responses to AZD1222 COVID-19 vaccine. Whole-study results and caveats: Breadth and depth of Spike-specific TCRs rose after two AZD1222 doses. Clonal diversity was possibly underestimated, and the donors were mostly white British, with more females. Repertoire sampling was restricted to post-peak T cell response timepoints. Seropositive AZD1222 recipients at baseline numbered only five or six.

TCRdb's copy holds only in-frame clones and misses some; the assay was immunoSEQ multiplex PCR. The table lists approximately 77,000 clones, about 90% of them singletons. The sequence derives from an adult in good health. Specimen: peripheral blood, collected on day 0 of MenACWY control vaccination.

CDR3 residues: CASSYLPPDISGKLFF. The CDR3 nucleotides are TGTGCCAGCAGTTACCTCCCACCGGACATTTCAGGAAAACTGTTTTTT. The rearrangement links TRBV6-5 to TRBJ1-4; possible D gene TRBD1, 5 bases. V dropped 2 bases and J dropped 10 bases, with 20 bases sitting between them. The CDR3 consists of 16 residues. Germline CDR1 MNHEY, CDR2 SVGAGI.